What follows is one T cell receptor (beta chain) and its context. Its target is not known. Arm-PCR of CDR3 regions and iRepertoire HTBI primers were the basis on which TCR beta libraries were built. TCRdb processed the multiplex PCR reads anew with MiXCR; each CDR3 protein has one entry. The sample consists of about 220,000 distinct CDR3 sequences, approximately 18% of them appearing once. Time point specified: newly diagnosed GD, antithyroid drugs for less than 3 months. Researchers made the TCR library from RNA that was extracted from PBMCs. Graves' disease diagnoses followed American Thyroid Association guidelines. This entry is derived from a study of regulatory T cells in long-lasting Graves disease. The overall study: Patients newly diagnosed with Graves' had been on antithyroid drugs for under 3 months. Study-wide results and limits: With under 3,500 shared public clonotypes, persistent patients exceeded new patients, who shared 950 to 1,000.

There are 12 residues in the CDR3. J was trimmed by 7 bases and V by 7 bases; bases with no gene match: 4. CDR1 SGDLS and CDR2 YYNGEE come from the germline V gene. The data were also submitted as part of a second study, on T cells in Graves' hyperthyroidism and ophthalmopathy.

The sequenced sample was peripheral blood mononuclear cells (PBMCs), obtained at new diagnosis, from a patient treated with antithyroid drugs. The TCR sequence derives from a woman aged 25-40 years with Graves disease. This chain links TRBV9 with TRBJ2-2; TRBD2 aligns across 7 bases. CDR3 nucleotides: TGTGCCAGCCGCGGCGGGGGCGGGGAGCTGTTTTTT. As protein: CASRGGGGELFF.